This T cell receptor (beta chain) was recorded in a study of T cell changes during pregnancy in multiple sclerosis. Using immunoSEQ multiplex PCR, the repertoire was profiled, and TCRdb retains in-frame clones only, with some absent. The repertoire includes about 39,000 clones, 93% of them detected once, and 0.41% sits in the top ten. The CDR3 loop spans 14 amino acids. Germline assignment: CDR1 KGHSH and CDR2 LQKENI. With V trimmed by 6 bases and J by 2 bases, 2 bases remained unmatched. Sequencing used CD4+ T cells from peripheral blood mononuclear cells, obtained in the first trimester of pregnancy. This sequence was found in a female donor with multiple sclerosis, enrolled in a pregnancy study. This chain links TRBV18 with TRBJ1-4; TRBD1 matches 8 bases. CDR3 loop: CASSRTGTNEKLFF. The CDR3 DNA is TGTGCCAGCTCTCGGACAGGGACTAATGAAAAACTGTTTTTT.